This T cell receptor (beta chain) was sequenced during a study of blood T cell repertoires in COVID-19. Germline CDR1 MNHNS, CDR2 SASEGT. V lost 8 bases, J lost 7 bases, and 18 bases lay in between. There are 14 residues in the CDR3. The method was immunoSEQ multiplex PCR; TCRdb's version includes in-frame clones alone and lacks a portion of them. Of 200,000 to 300,000 clones listed, about nine tenths are singletons. The material sequenced was peripheral blood. The sequence was obtained from a man in his 60s who had recovered from COVID-19. The chain links TRBV6-1 to TRBJ2-1, with D possibly TRBD2 on 7 matching bases. CDR3 loop: CASWVGGPGNEQFF. CDR3 DNA: TGTGCCAGCTGGGTGGGGGGGCCAGGGAATGAGCAGTTCTTC.